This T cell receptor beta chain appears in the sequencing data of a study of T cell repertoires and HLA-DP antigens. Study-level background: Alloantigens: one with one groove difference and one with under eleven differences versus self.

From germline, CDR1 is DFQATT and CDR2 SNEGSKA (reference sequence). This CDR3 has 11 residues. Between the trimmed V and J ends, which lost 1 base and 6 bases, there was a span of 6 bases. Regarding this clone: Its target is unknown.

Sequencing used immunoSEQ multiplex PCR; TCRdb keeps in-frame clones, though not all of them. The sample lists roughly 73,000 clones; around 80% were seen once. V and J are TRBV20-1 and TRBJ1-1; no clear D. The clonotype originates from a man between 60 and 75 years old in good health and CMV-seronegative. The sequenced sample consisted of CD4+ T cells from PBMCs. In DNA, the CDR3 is TGCAGTGCTAGAGGTGGACCTGAAGCTTTCTTT. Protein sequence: CSARGGPEAFF.